This T cell receptor (beta chain) was documented in a study of T cell repertoires in cytomegalovirus infection. Overall study context: In public TCR beta signatures, there were indications of both CMV infection and matching HLA type.

This clonotype was observed a few times. Its antigen is currently unknown. Trimming cost V 4 bases and J 5 bases; bases outside gene matches: 2. The CDR3 runs 15 residues. CDR1 and CDR2 (germline): WNHNN, SYGVQD (reference sequence). TCRdb re-called the reads with MiXCR, one entry per CDR3 protein. The data hold about 110,000 distinct CDR3 sequences, with roughly a tenth observed a single time. The receptor's source is a human donor in good health (CMV status not recorded). Some clones in this sample may be carry-over from other donors' samples. The rearrangement joins TRBV10-1 to TRBJ2-3, with TRBD2 matching over 14 bases. Sequencing used PBMCs, sequenced either directly or after in vitro stimulation (not recorded which). The CDR3: CASSAGLAGEDTQYF. CDR3 DNA sequence: TGCGCCAGCAGTGCGGGACTAGCGGGAGAAGATACGCAGTATTTT.